This T cell receptor (beta chain) stems from a study of shared clonotypes between healthy human individuals. The overall study: Each donor's CD4 naive and CD4 memory cells filled three plates apiece, CD8 naive two, and CD8 memory one.

CD45RO negativity and positive selection for CCR7 defined naive CD8 cells, a population that excluded terminally differentiated effector memory CD45RA+ cells. The junction had 11 bases not matched to a gene; V was cut back by 0 bases and J by 8 bases. Germline loops: CDR1 GTSNPN, CDR2 SVGIG (reference sequence). The length of the CDR3 is 15 residues. TCRdb's copy holds only in-frame clones and misses some; the assay was immunoSEQ multiplex PCR. The top ten hold about 24% of the sample, which has more than 550,000 clones, roughly 94% seen once. This chain connects TRBV30 to TRBJ1-2, with 8 bases matching TRBD1. Sequencing was carried out using naive CD8+ T cells sorted from blood. This receptor was identified in a man aged 30 to 39 in good health. This CDR3 reads CAWSVTGGLKEGYTF. The CDR3 nucleotides are TGTGCCTGGAGTGTAACAGGGGGACTAAAGGAGGGCTACACCTTC. The full variable domain, in which reference TRBV30 and TRBJ1-2 provide the parts outside the CDR3, is SQTIHQWPATLVQPVGSPLSLECTVEGTSNPNLYWYRQAAGRGLQLLFYSVGIGQISSEVPQNLSASRPQDRQFILSSKKLLLSDSGFYLCAWSVTGGLKEGYTFGSGTRLTVV.